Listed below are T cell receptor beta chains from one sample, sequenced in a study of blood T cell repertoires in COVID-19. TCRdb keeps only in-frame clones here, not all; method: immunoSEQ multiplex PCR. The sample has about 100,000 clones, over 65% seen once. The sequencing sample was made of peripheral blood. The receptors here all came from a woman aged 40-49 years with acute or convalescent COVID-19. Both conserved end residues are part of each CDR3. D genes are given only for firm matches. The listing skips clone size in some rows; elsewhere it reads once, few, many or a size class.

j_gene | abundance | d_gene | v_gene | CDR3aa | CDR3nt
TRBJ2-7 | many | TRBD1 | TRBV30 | CAWSQWDRGGEQYF | TGTGCCTGGAGTCAATGGGACAGGGGGGGCGAGCAGTACTTC
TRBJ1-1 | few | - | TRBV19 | CASSINREAEAFF | TGTGCCAGTAGTATAAACCGGGAGGCTGAAGCTTTCTTT
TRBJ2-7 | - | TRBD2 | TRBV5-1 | CASSLNLASGTYEQYF | TGCGCCAGCAGCTTGAATCTTGCTAGCGGGACCTACGAGCAGTACTTC
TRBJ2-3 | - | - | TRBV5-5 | CASSLARSTDTQYF | TGTGCCAGCAGCTTGGCCAGGTCCACAGATACGCAGTATTTT
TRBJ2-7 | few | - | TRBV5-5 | CASSANRDLYEQYF | TGTGCCAGCAGCGCCAACAGGGATCTCTACGAGCAGTACTTC
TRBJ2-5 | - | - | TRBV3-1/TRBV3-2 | CASSQRQGGQETQYF | TGTGCCAGCAGCCAAAGGCAGGGGGGCCAAGAGACCCAGTACTTC
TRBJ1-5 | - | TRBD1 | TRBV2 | CATNGATGTVDQPQHF | TGTGCCACTAATGGGGCCACCGGGACAGTCGATCAGCCCCAGCATTTT
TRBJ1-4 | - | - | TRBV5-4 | CASSLNPTGNEKLFF | TGTGCCAGCAGCCTCAATCCGACAGGCAATGAAAAACTGTTTTTT
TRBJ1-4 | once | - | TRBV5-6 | CASSLFGAANEKLFF | TGTGCCAGCAGCTTGTTTGGGGCAGCTAATGAAAAACTGTTTTTT
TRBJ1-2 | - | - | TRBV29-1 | CSVEEGPEAYGYTF | TGCAGCGTTGAAGAAGGGCCGGAGGCGTATGGCTACACCTTC
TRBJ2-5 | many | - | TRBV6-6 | CASSYSGGAETQYF | TGTGCCAGCAGTTACTCGGGCGGGGCGGAGACCCAGTACTTC
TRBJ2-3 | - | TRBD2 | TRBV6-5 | CASKLAGVTDTQYF | TGTGCCAGCAAACTAGCGGGGGTCACAGATACGCAGTATTTT
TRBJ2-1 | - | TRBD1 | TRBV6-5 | CASKTGQGGNEQFF | TGTGCCAGCAAGACGGGACAGGGGGGCAATGAGCAGTTCTTC
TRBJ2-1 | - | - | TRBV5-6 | CASSSTTGQGSYNEQFF | TGTGCCAGCAGCTCAACGACAGGCCAGGGATCCTACAATGAGCAGTTCTTC
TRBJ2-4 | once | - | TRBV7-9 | CASSSRAGPFDIQYF | TGTGCCAGCAGCTCCCGCGCGGGTCCCTTTGACATTCAGTACTTC
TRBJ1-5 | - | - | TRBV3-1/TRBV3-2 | CASSPSTVNQPQHF | TGTGCCAGCAGCCCTTCGACAGTCAATCAGCCCCAGCATTTT
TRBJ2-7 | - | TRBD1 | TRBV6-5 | CASIVGTDVNYEQYF | TGTGCCAGCATAGTCGGGACAGACGTAAACTACGAGCAGTACTTC
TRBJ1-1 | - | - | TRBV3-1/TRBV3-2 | CASSQEASGTEAFF | TGTGCCAGCAGCCAAGAGGCCAGCGGGACTGAAGCTTTCTTT
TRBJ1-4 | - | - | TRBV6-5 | CASSKNRYLGEKLFF | TGTGCCAGCAGTAAAAACAGGTATCTGGGTGAAAAACTGTTTTTT
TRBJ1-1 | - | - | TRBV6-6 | CASSRLNTEAFF | TGTGCCAGCAGCCGTTTGAACACTGAAGCTTTCTTT
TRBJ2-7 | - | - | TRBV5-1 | CASRDGIGSFDEQYF | TGCGCCAGCAGGGACGGGATTGGGAGTTTCGACGAGCAGTACTTC
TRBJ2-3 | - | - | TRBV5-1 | CASSAYTDTQYF | TGCGCCAGCAGCGCCTACACAGATACGCAGTATTTT
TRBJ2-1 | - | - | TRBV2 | CASSSNEQFF | TGTGCCAGCAGTTCTAATGAGCAGTTCTTC
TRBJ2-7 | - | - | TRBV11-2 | CASSLEPSNYEQYF | TGTGCCAGCAGCTTAGAACCGAGTAACTACGAGCAGTACTTC
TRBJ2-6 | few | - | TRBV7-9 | CASSSQTGSGANVLTF | TGTGCCAGCAGCTCCCAAACAGGGTCTGGGGCCAACGTCCTGACTTTC
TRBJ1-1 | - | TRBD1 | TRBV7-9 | CASSLGQVEAFF | TGTGCCAGCAGCTTGGGACAGGTAGAAGCTTTCTTT
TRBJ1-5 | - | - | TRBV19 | CASSIIQTGSNQPQHF | TGTGCCAGTAGTATTATCCAGACGGGGAGCAATCAGCCCCAGCATTTT
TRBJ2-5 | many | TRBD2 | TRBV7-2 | CASSYRGGQETQYF | TGTGCCAGCAGCTACCGGGGGGGCCAAGAGACCCAGTACTTC
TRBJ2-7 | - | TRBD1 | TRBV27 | CASSPQWTGSYEQYF | TGTGCCAGCAGTCCCCAATGGACAGGATCCTACGAGCAGTACTTC
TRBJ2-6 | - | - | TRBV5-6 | CASSLRGVAGANVLTF | TGTGCCAGCAGCTTGAGAGGCGTGGCTGGGGCCAACGTCCTGACTTTC
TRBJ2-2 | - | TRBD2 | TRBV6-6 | CASSKLAGTGELFF | TGTGCCAGCAGTAAGCTAGCGGGAACCGGGGAGCTGTTTTTT
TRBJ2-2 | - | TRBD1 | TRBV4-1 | CASSRDRGSTGELFF | TGCGCCAGCAGCCGGGACAGGGGGAGCACCGGGGAGCTGTTTTTT
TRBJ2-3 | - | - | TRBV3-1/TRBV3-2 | CASSQRPTGATQYF | TGTGCCAGCAGCCAAAGGCCGACAGGCGCTACGCAGTATTTT
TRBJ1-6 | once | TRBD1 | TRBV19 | CASSSADRGLNSPLHF | TGTGCCAGTAGTAGTGCCGACAGGGGGCTCAATTCACCCCTCCACTTT
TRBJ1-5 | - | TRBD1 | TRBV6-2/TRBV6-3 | CASSGDRNSNQPQHF | TGTGCCAGCAGTGGGGACAGGAATAGCAATCAGCCCCAGCATTTT
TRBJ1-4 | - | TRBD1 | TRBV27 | CASSINSGTANEKLFF | TGTGCCAGCAGTATTAATTCCGGGACAGCCAATGAAAAACTGTTTTTT
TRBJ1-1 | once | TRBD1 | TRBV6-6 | CASSSRQGGNTEAFF | TGTGCCAGCAGTTCTAGACAGGGTGGTAACACTGAAGCTTTCTTT
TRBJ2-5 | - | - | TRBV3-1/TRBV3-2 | CASSQAGPRTQYF | TGTGCCAGCAGCCAAGCAGGTCCCAGGACCCAGTACTTC